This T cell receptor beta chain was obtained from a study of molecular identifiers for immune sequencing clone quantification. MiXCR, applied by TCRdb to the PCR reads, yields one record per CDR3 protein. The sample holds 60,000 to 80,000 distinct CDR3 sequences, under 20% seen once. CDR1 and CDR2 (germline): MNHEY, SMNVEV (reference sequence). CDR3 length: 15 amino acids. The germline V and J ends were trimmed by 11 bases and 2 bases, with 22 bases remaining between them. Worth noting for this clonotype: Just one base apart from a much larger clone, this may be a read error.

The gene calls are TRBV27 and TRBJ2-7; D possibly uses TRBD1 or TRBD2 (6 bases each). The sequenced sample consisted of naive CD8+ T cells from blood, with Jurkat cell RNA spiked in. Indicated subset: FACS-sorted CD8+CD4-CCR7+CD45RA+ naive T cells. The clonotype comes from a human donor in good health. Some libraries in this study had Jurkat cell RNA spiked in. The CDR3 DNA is TGTGCCGGCACTTTGCATTTGGGGGGCCCCTACGAGCAGTACTTC. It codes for CAGTLHLGGPYEQYF.